This TCR beta chain was identified in a study of T cell responses to AZD1222 COVID-19 vaccine. Study as a whole: Pooled samples include second doses given at about 4 or 12 weeks. Study-wide findings and caveats: With dominance at 160-218 and 743-854, vaccine-associated CD4 TCRs spanned spike. Only after the peak T cell response were repertoires sampled. Unmutated regions of variants are reportedly targeted by nearly half of spike-specific TCRs.

The protocol was immunoSEQ multiplex PCR, while the TCRdb copy is restricted to in-frame clones and leaves out a portion. In the table there are 120,000 or so clones, about 89% of which are singletons. The germline V gene has CDR1 KGHSH and CDR2 LQKENI. The ends were cut back, 5 bases at V and 0 bases at J, with 8 bases in the middle. This CDR3 contains 14 residues. On this clone: As yet, its antigen is unknown.

This sequence joins TRBV18 and TRBJ1-3; no definite D call. This clonotype was sampled from an adult in good health. The sample here was peripheral blood, taken on day 0 of AZD1222 vaccination. The CDR3 DNA follows: TGTGCCAGCTCAGCCGAGAGCTCTGGAAACACCATATATTTT. Protein: CASSAESSGNTIYF.